These 3 T cell receptor beta chains were all obtained from the same sample, sequenced in a study of T cell repertoires in cytomegalovirus infection. From the reads, TCRdb called clonotypes with MiXCR, one entry per CDR3 protein. The sample holds fewer than 85,000 distinct CDR3 sequences, just under 4% seen once. Input material: PBMCs. These TCRs come from a human donor in good health (CMV status not recorded). Some clones in this sample may be carry-over from other donors' samples.

This clonotype appeared many times. This chain links TRBV7-2 with TRBJ2-1; D may be TRBD1 or TRBD2 (6 bases each). Trimming cost V 1 base and J 2 bases, with 12 bases left between them. CDR3 size: 16 residues. CDR1 and CDR2 (germline): SGHTA, FQGNSA. The chain's CDR3 is CASSLGGGGTYNEQFF. CDR3 nucleotides: TGTGCCAGCAGCTTAGGCGGAGGGGGGACCTACAATGAGCAGTTCTTC.

The chain uses TRBV28 and TRBJ2-1; no definite D call. Trimming stripped 2 bases from V and 8 bases from J, with 13 bases between. CDR1 is MDHEN and CDR2 is SYDVKM in the germline V gene. The CDR3 is made up of 14 amino acids. CDR3 nucleotide sequence: TGTGCCAGCAGTTTAATGGAAGAAATCGATGAGCAGTTCTTC. This encodes CASSLMEEIDEQFF.

This clonotype was seen ten or more times. The CDR3 protein is CASSLWGFLSPGANVLTF. CDR3 nucleotides: TGTGCCAGCAGCTTGTGGGGGTTCCTTTCCCCTGGGGCCAACGTCCTGACTTTC. The chain uses TRBV5-6 and TRBJ2-6; D tentatively reads TRBD1 or TRBD2 (5 bases each). The germline gives CDR1 SGHDT, CDR2 YYEEEE. Trimming stripped 1 base from V and 2 bases from J, with 16 bases between. The CDR3 extends over 18 amino acids. Drawing the rest from reference TRBV5-6 and TRBJ2-6, the complete variable domain is DAGVTQSPTHLIKTRGQQVTLRCSPKSGHDTVSWYQQALGQGPQFIFQYYEEEERQRGNFPDRFSGHQFPNYSSELNVNALLLGDSALYLCASSLWGFLSPGANVLTFGAGSRLTVL.